Each of the 27 T cell receptor beta chains below was sequenced from the same sample in a study of PD-1 blockade in classical Hodgkin lymphoma. Sample time point: cycle 4 day 1 (C4D1), after around six weeks of nivolumab. Autologous stem cell transplantation was followed by relapse in every patient, and brentuximab vedotin exposure varied. Thawed PBMCs were the source of CD4+ T cells, purified by magnetic negative selection. Data came from immunoSEQ multiplex PCR; TCRdb stores just in-frame clones and leaves some out. This sample has fewer than 25,000 clones, with approximately 82% found just once. The source was CD4+ T cells from blood, collected before the fourth cycle of nivolumab. The receptors derive from a human donor with classical Hodgkin lymphoma.

This clone appeared once. The rearrangement uses TRBV6-6 and TRBJ2-3, with 10 bases aligning to TRBD2. Germline V gene lookup returns CDR1 MNHNY and CDR2 SVGAGI (reference sequence). Trimming cost V 10 bases and J 4 bases; bases outside gene matches: 11. The CDR3 spans 15 residues. Here the CDR3 reads CATWDSSGRSDTQYF. CDR3 bases: TGTGCCACCTGGGATAGTAGCGGGAGGTCAGATACGCAGTATTTT.

The chain links TRBV30 to TRBJ2-7; D is unclear. V lost 0 bases and J 3 bases, leaving 18 bases between the germline ends. The germline V gene has CDR1 GTSNPN and CDR2 SVGIG (reference sequence). The CDR3 is made up of 16 amino acids. CDR3 DNA: TGTGCCTGGAGTGTAAATCGCAACTCACACTACTACGAGCAGTACTTC. Its protein product is CAWSVNRNSHYYEQYF.

DNA of the CDR3: TGTGCCAGTAGTATAGGTCCGACAGGGGGCCTTAACTATGGCTACACCTTC. It encodes CASSIGPTGGLNYGYTF. This chain joins TRBV19 and TRBJ1-2, with 10 bases aligning to TRBD1. V lost 1 base to trimming and J lost 1 base; unmatched junction nucleotides: 6. Looked up from germline, CDR1 is LNHDA and CDR2 is SQIVND (reference sequence). The CDR3 contains 17 residues.

The CDR3 sequence: CASSPVQSNTGELFF. The CDR3, as DNA: TGTGCCAGCTCACCGGTACAGTCAAACACCGGGGAGCTGTTTTTT. The rearrangement links TRBV18 to TRBJ2-2; D is ambiguous. The CDR3 covers 15 residues. CDR1 and CDR2 from the germline V gene are KGHSH and LQKENI. The V gene lost 3 bases and the J gene lost 2 bases, with 10 bases spanning the gap.

The rearrangement uses TRBV10-3 and TRBJ2-5, with 7 bases matching TRBD2. The CDR3 sequence is 14 residues long. V was clipped by 4 bases and J by 5 bases; unmatched bases: 7. Germline V gene lookup returns CDR1 ENHRY and CDR2 SYGVKD. The CDR3: CAISGGTTGETQYF. As DNA, the CDR3 is TGTGCCATCAGTGGAGGGACTACGGGCGAGACCCAGTACTTC.

The rearrangement uses TRBV18 and TRBJ2-7; the match to TRBD2 covers 7 bases. From germline, CDR1 is KGHSH and CDR2 LQKENI. V lost 4 bases and J lost 2; bases outside the gene matches: 5. The CDR3 has 14 amino acids. This chain's CDR3 is CASSLGGTTYEQYF. For the CDR3, the DNA is TGTGCCAGCTCACTTGGTGGGACTACCTACGAGCAGTACTTC.

The gene calls are TRBV7-9 and TRBJ2-2; D is perhaps TRBD2 (6 bases). The CDR3 has 15 amino acids. V was clipped by 8 bases and J by 0 bases, with 13 bases between them. Germline V gene lookup returns CDR1 SEHNR and CDR2 FQNEAQ (reference sequence). The CDR3 DNA reads TGTGCCAGCCCGAGGGACTTGACGAACACCGGGGAGCTGTTTTTT. This encodes CASPRDLTNTGELFF.

The chain combines TRBV6-1 with TRBJ2-1; either TRBD1 or TRBD2 may supply D (5 bases each). The CDR3 is made up of 13 amino acids. The V gene lost 5 bases and the J gene lost 9 bases, with 14 bases spanning the gap. Germline values: CDR1 MNHNS, CDR2 SASEGT. The CDR3 loop is CASSTGTQLEQFF. CDR3 bases: TGTGCCAGCAGTACCGGGACCCAACTTGAGCAGTTCTTC.

The rearrangement uses TRBV28 and TRBJ1-1; TRBD1 agrees at 7 bases. Germline assignment: CDR1 MDHEN and CDR2 SYDVKM. The V and J ends lost 10 bases and 7 bases, in that order; junction bases with no gene match: 9. The CDR3 covers 12 residues. The CDR3 loop reads CATGTARVEAFF. In DNA, the CDR3 is TGTGCCACCGGGACAGCCAGGGTTGAAGCTTTCTTT.

The J gene is TRBJ2-7, the V gene TRBV6-4, with TRBD1 matching over 7 bases. Germline V CDR1 and CDR2: MRHNA, SNTAGT. V was pared by 2 bases and J by 5 bases, with 6 bases of the junction left unmatched. The CDR3 covers 14 residues. CDR3 nucleotides: TGTGCCAGCAGTGACCCGACAGGGTTCGACGAGCAGTACTTC. It codes for CASSDPTGFDEQYF.

V and J are TRBV30 and TRBJ1-1; 7 positions agree with TRBD1. CDR3 length: 16 residues. Looked up from germline, CDR1 is GTSNPN and CDR2 is SVGIG (reference sequence). The V segment lost 4 bases and the J segment 2 bases; nucleotides outside the gene matches: 13. As DNA, the CDR3 is TGTGCCTGGACCTTGAAAGCGGGACAGTTTAACACTGAAGCTTTCTTT. Amino acid sequence: CAWTLKAGQFNTEAFF. Looking up the rest from reference TRBV30 and TRBJ1-1 gives the full variable domain: SQTIHQWPATLVQPVGSPLSLECTVEGTSNPNLYWYRQAAGRGLQLLFYSVGIGQISSEVPQNLSASRPQDRQFILSSKKLLLSDSGFYLCAWTLKAGQFNTEAFFGQGTRLTVV.

The rearrangement links TRBV7-2 to TRBJ2-2, with D hard to call. Trimming stripped 3 bases from V and 0 bases from J, with 8 bases between. In germline, CDR1 is SGHTA, CDR2 FQGNSA. The CDR3 totals 15 residues. The CDR3 reads CASSFRGPNTGELFF. The CDR3 DNA reads TGTGCCAGCAGCTTTCGCGGTCCGAACACCGGGGAGCTGTTTTTT.

V and J are TRBV30 and TRBJ2-3; TRBD2 might be the D (6 bases). The V end was cut by 6 bases, the J end by 1 base, with 14 bases between. CDR3 length: 14 amino acids. CDR1 is GTSNPN and CDR2 is SVGIG in the germline V gene (reference sequence). In DNA form, the CDR3 reads TGTGCCTGTCAGGGAGGTTTAGGCACAGATACGCAGTATTTT. This translates into CACQGGLGTDTQYF.

The chain links TRBV7-9 to TRBJ1-6; the D is unclear. This CDR3 has 14 residues. V shed 1 base and J shed 6 bases, with 7 bases lying between them. Germline V lookup: CDR1 SEHNR, CDR2 FQNEAQ (reference sequence). DNA of the CDR3: TGTGCCAGCAGCTTAGGTCTCAGTAATTCACCCCTCCACTTT. It yields the protein CASSLGLSNSPLHF.

This clone was observed a single time. The genes are TRBV18 and TRBJ1-1; D not resolved. There are 14 residues in the CDR3. Germline V gene sequence: CDR1 KGHSH, CDR2 LQKENI. V was clipped by 1 base and J by 5 bases, with 11 bases between them. Here the CDR3 reads CASSPLSGSTEAFF. The CDR3 coding sequence is TGTGCCAGCTCACCACTATCGGGGAGTACTGAAGCTTTCTTT. The whole variable domain, filled in from reference TRBV18 and TRBJ1-1, reads NAGVMQNPRHLVRRRGQEARLRCSPMKGHSHVYWYRQLPEEGLKFMVYLQKENIIDESGMPKERFSAEFPKEGPSILRIQQVVRGDSAAYFCASSPLSGSTEAFFGQGTRLTVV.

The genes are TRBV6-1 and TRBJ2-2; D might be TRBD1 or TRBD2, each matching 5 bases. The V gene lost 0 bases and the J gene lost 4 bases, with 21 bases spanning the gap. The CDR3 length is 19 residues. From germline, CDR1 is MNHNS and CDR2 SASEGT. The CDR3 DNA reads TGTGCCAGCAGTGAAGCGCGGAGGTCGTGGGGGAGAGCCACCGGGGAGCTGTTTTTT. It codes for CASSEARRSWGRATGELFF.

CDR3 sequence (DNA): TGTGCCAGCAGCTTGGGGTTTCATCAGCCCCAGCATTTT. Protein product: CASSLGFHQPQHF. The gene calls are TRBV11-2 and TRBJ1-5; D gene uncertain. This CDR3 is built from 13 residues. V was clipped by 3 bases and J by 5 bases, with 8 bases between them. Per germline, CDR1 SGHAT and CDR2 FQNNGV.

This clone was recorded a few times. The gene calls are TRBV2 and TRBJ1-4, with a tentative D call TRBD1 (6 bases). The CDR3 loop spans 14 amino acids. Germline CDR1 SNHLY, CDR2 FYNNEI. V shed 2 bases and J shed 7 bases, with 11 bases lying between them. For the CDR3, the DNA is TGTGCCAGCAGTGAAACAGGGTGGGGTGAAAAACTGTTTTTT. It specifies CASSETGWGEKLFF.

The genes are TRBV10-3 and TRBJ1-2; 8 bases are a match to TRBD1. The CDR3 is 14 amino acids. V shed 0 bases and J 8 bases; nucleotides not matched to a gene: 5. Looked up from germline, CDR1 is ENHRY and CDR2 is SYGVKD. This chain's CDR3 is CAISESDRDGGYTF. DNA for the CDR3: TGTGCCATCAGTGAGTCGGACAGGGATGGGGGCTACACCTTC.

The CDR3 spells CASSSHRSGLNYNEQFF. The DNA of the CDR3 is TGCGCCAGCAGCTCCCACCGTAGCGGGCTGAACTACAATGAGCAGTTCTTC. This chain uses TRBV5-1 with TRBJ2-1, with TRBD2 matching 7 bases. With V trimmed by 3 bases and J by 3 bases, 12 bases remained unmatched. The CDR3 consists of 17 residues. Germline V CDR1 and CDR2: SGHRS, YFSETQ.

The V call is TRBV4-2, the J call TRBJ1-6; 8 bases map to TRBD1. The CDR3 consists of 16 residues. Germline V gene lookup returns CDR1 LGHNA and CDR2 YNFKEQ. The trim removed 4 bases at V and 6 bases at J, leaving 8 bases unmatched. This CDR3 reads CASSRQGADFNSPLHF. For the CDR3, the DNA is TGTGCCAGCAGCCGGCAGGGGGCGGATTTTAATTCACCCCTCCACTTT.

V gene TRBV7-9 combines with J gene TRBJ1-1; no reliable D call. Germline-derived CDR1 and CDR2 are SEHNR and FQNEAQ (reference sequence). The CDR3 extends over 15 amino acids. Trimming removed 2 bases at V and 0 bases at J, with 10 bases between. The CDR3 nucleotides read TGTGCCAGCAGCTTACGAGGGAACTTGAACACTGAAGCTTTCTTT. Its protein product is CASSLRGNLNTEAFF.

The chain recombines TRBV9 with TRBJ2-5; 7 bases map to TRBD2. The V and J ends lost 0 bases and 2 bases, in that order; junction bases with no gene match: 10. This CDR3 spans 17 amino acids. Germline CDR1 is SGDLS and CDR2 is YYNGEE. The CDR3 sequence is CASSVAAGAQLQETQYF. The CDR3 DNA is TGTGCCAGCAGCGTAGCGGCGGGAGCACAGCTACAAGAGACCCAGTACTTC.

This clone showed up just a few times. The chain couples TRBV6-5 to TRBJ1-3; 7 bases line up with TRBD1. From germline, CDR1 is MNHEY and CDR2 SVGAGI. CDR3 size: 15 residues. Trimming at V came to 2 bases and at J to 4 bases, leaving 5 bases not matched to a gene. The CDR3 DNA follows: TGTGCCAGCAGTTACGAGACAGGGTTAGGAAACACCATATATTTT. This gives the protein CASSYETGLGNTIYF.

This clone was seen only a few times. The sample contains more than one DNA sequence encoding this CDR3. The chain employs TRBV5-6 and TRBJ2-3, with 10 bases matching TRBD1. Germline CDR1 SGHDT, CDR2 YYEEEE. V shed 4 bases, J shed 1 base, and the junction held 3 bases outside the gene matches. CDR3 size: 15 residues. The chain's CDR3 is CASSVGTGGTDTQYF. The CDR3 DNA follows: TGTGCCAGCAGCGTGGGGACAGGGGGCACAGATACGCAGTATTTT.

J is TRBJ2-1 and V is TRBV2; D call uncertain. This CDR3 spans 14 amino acids. Germline V lookup: CDR1 SNHLY, CDR2 FYNNEI. V was shortened by 3 bases and J by 10 bases, with 16 bases between the two germline ends. The CDR3 protein is CASSEVPSLGEQFF. Written as DNA, the CDR3 is TGTGCCAGCAGTGAGGTTCCATCCCTGGGGGAGCAGTTCTTC.

The CDR3 nucleotides read TGTGCCAGCAGCGTTCTTCTAAGCACTGAAGCTTTCTTT. Its protein is CASSVLLSTEAFF. This chain uses TRBV2 with TRBJ1-1; no reliable D call. The CDR3 is 13 amino acids. CDR1 is SNHLY and CDR2 is FYNNEI in the germline V gene. Between the trimmed V and J ends, which lost 6 bases and 4 bases, there was a span of 12 bases.